The 32 T cell receptor beta chains presented below share a single source sample, sequenced in a study of identical twins. One entry per CDR3 protein, called by TCRdb with MiXCR from the 5' RACE reads. The table has about 660,000 distinct CDR3 sequences, about 9.4% seen once. The data were also submitted as part of a second study, on yellow fever vaccine responses in identical twins.

Sequencing was carried out using PBMCs. These receptors all stem from a young woman in good health.

This sequence joins TRBV11-2 and TRBJ2-1, with D uncertain. The germline V gene encodes CDR1 SGHAT and CDR2 FQNNGV. V lost 6 bases and J lost 9, with 12 bases in between. The CDR3 is 12 amino acids. This chain's CDR3 is CASSSAPGEQFF. The CDR3 region has the DNA TGTGCCAGCAGTTCGGCCCCTGGTGAGCAGTTCTTC.

CDR3 amino acids: CATSRDSPGGYSYEQYF. CDR3 bases: TGTGCCACCAGCAGAGATAGTCCCGGGGGGTACTCCTACGAGCAGTACTTC. The chain links TRBV15 to TRBJ2-7; 7 bases align to TRBD2. Trimming at V came to 0 bases and at J to 0 bases, leaving 8 bases not matched to a gene. CDR3 length: 17 amino acids. Germline assignment: CDR1 LNHNV and CDR2 YYDKDF (reference sequence).

The V gene is TRBV30, the J gene TRBJ1-4; D not certain. Germline CDR1 and CDR2: GTSNPN and SVGIG (reference sequence). The CDR3 runs to 15 residues. V was shortened by 0 bases and J by 12 bases, with 20 bases between the two germline ends. The CDR3 bases are TGTGCCTGGAGTGTCGGGGAACACCCACGGTCGGAACTGTTTTTT. Translating it yields CAWSVGEHPRSELFF. Based on the CDR3 plus reference TRBV30 and TRBJ1-4, the full variable domain is SQTIHQWPATLVQPVGSPLSLECTVEGTSNPNLYWYRQAAGRGLQLLFYSVGIGQISSEVPQNLSASRPQDRQFILSSKKLLLSDSGFYLCAWSVGEHPRSELFFGSGTQLSVL.

In its sample, this clonotype was seen a few times. The rearrangement links TRBV7-9 to TRBJ2-3; TRBD1 matches 7 bases. This CDR3 comprises 15 residues. J gave up 3 bases and V 3 bases, and 6 bases lay outside the gene matches. Germline assignment: CDR1 SEHNR and CDR2 FQNEAQ (reference sequence). CDR3 sequence reads: CASSFVGGMTDTQYF. CDR3 nucleotide sequence: TGTGCCAGCAGCTTTGTAGGGGGCATGACAGATACGCAGTATTTT.

This chain joins TRBV4-3 and TRBJ2-2; D is undetermined. The CDR3 contains 13 residues. Deletions cut 1 base from V and 6 bases from J, with 6 bases between. Germline V gives CDR1 LGHNA, CDR2 YSLEER. The CDR3, as DNA: TGCGCCAGCAGCCAAGGTTCTCCCGGGGAGCTGTTTTTT. Translated: CASSQGSPGELFF.

The V gene is TRBV5-1, the J gene TRBJ2-2; D gene ambiguous. Trimming removed 4 bases from V and 1 base from J, with 17 bases in between. Germline CDR1 is SGHRS and CDR2 is YFSETQ. The CDR3 has 17 residues. The CDR3 loop is CASSPGSYPMNTGELFF. The CDR3 coding sequence is TGCGCCAGCAGCCCCGGATCCTATCCAATGAACACCGGGGAGCTGTTTTTT.

The chain uses TRBV24-1 and TRBJ1-1; TRBD1 matches 7 bases. After removal of 4 bases from V and 4 bases from J, the junction contained 5 bases not matched to a gene. Per the germline V gene, CDR1 is KGHDR and CDR2 is SFDVKD. The CDR3 has 14 amino acids. This CDR3 is CATSDPGGSTEAFF. The CDR3 DNA reads as TGTGCCACCAGTGACCCAGGGGGATCCACTGAAGCTTTCTTT.

This clonotype showed up just a few times. The chain has TRBV20-1 and TRBJ1-2; D is uncertain. The CDR3 has 13 residues. Trimming cost V 0 bases and J 10 bases, with 15 bases left between them. Per the germline V gene, CDR1 is DFQATT and CDR2 is SNEGSKA (reference sequence). This chain's CDR3 is CSARDSLGADYTF. CDR3 bases: TGCAGTGCTAGAGATTCTTTAGGAGCCGACTACACCTTC.

This clonotype has at least ten counts. The genes are TRBV10-3 and TRBJ2-5, with D unresolved. This CDR3 has 12 residues. V was pared by 4 bases and J by 1 base, with 4 bases between. The germline gives CDR1 ENHRY, CDR2 SYGVKD. In nucleotides, the CDR3 is TGTGCCATCAGTGGAGCCCAAGAGACCCAGTACTTC. Protein sequence: CAISGAQETQYF.

There are many counts of this clonotype. The CDR3 DNA reads as TGTGCCAGCAGCGTGACGGGTATTGGTACCTACGAGCAGTACTTC. Its protein is CASSVTGIGTYEQYF. The rearrangement uses TRBV5-6 and TRBJ2-7; unclear D gene. The CDR3 contains 15 residues. Deletions cut 4 bases from V and 2 bases from J, with 16 bases between. Germline CDR1 is SGHDT and CDR2 is YYEEEE.

This clonotype was counted at least ten times. This chain joins TRBV5-1 and TRBJ1-1; weak D call: TRBD1 (6 bases). V dropped 4 bases and J dropped 1 base, with 11 bases sitting between them. Germline V gives CDR1 SGHRS, CDR2 YFSETQ. The CDR3 consists of 14 residues. CDR3 region: CASSLGQKNTEAFF. The CDR3 DNA reads as TGCGCCAGCAGCCTAGGACAGAAGAACACTGAAGCTTTCTTT.

This clonotype was recorded a few times. V and J are TRBV6-1 and TRBJ2-5, with 11 bases matching TRBD2. Per the germline V gene, CDR1 is MNHNS and CDR2 is SASEGT. The CDR3 is made up of 15 amino acids. V was clipped by 10 bases and J by 5 bases; unmatched bases: 12. The CDR3 DNA reads as TGTGCCACCAGCTTCCCACTAGCGGGAGTGGAGACCCAGTACTTC. This sequence encodes CATSFPLAGVETQYF.

This clonotype was picked up a small number of times. The chain employs TRBV12-3 or TRBV12-4 and TRBJ2-2; TRBD2 might be the D (6 bases). This CDR3 is built from 12 residues. Trimming left V 8 bases short and J 6 bases short, with 10 bases between. CDR3 loop: CASRWRAGELFF. Here the CDR3 DNA reads TGTGCCAGCCGGTGGAGGGCCGGGGAGCTGTTTTTT.

Points on this clonotype: With a much larger clone just one base away, this may be a read error. The CDR3 end shows no conserved phenylalanine or tryptophan, and so a read error is likely. The rearrangement uses TRBV15 and TRBJ2-7, with D possibly TRBD1 on 5 matching bases. This CDR3 contains 15 residues. The V and J ends lost 2 bases and 3 bases respectively, with 14 bases between them. Germline V CDR1 and CDR2: LNHNV, YYDKDF (reference sequence). The CDR3 nucleotides read TGTGCCACCAGCAGACCCGGACACCGAAACTACGAGCAGTACTCC. Residues: CATSRPGHRNYEQYS.

This clonotype has ten or more counts. The V call is TRBV6-4, the J call TRBJ2-1, with 10 bases fitting TRBD2. The J segment lost 4 bases and the V segment lost 0 bases, leaving 0 bases of the junction unmatched. Germline assignment: CDR1 MRHNA and CDR2 SNTAGT. This CDR3 comprises 15 residues. CDR3 region: CASSDSAGGYNEQFF. CDR3 nucleotides: TGTGCCAGCAGTGACTCAGCGGGGGGGTACAATGAGCAGTTCTTC.

This clonotype was observed many times. The chain links TRBV6-2 or TRBV6-3 to TRBJ1-1; no clear D gene. Trimming cost V 2 bases and J 0 bases, with 7 bases left between them. Germline V gene lookup returns CDR1 MNHEY and CDR2 SVGEGT. The CDR3 sequence is 14 residues long. This CDR3 is CASSYSIMNTEAFF. As DNA, the CDR3 is TGTGCCAGCAGTTACAGTATCATGAACACTGAAGCTTTCTTT.

Only a few counts were recorded for this clonotype. CDR3 sequence reads: CATRDTSSYNEQFF. CDR3 coding DNA: TGTGCCACCAGGGACACTAGCTCCTACAATGAGCAGTTCTTC. The chain recombines TRBV24-1 with TRBJ2-1; either TRBD1 or TRBD2 may supply D (5 bases each). Per germline, CDR1 KGHDR and CDR2 SFDVKD. V dropped 7 bases and J dropped 0 bases, with 9 bases sitting between them. CDR3 length: 14 residues.

This clonotype was detected ten times or more. The chain has TRBV20-1 and TRBJ2-1; weak D call: TRBD2 (7 bases). CDR1 is DFQATT, CDR2 SNEGSKA, per germline (reference sequence). There are 14 residues in the CDR3. The CDR3 spells CSPRGGADYNEQFF. The CDR3 DNA reads TGCAGCCCAAGGGGGGGGGCTGACTACAATGAGCAGTTCTTC.

This clonotype has only a few counts. The chain couples TRBV20-1 to TRBJ2-1; 10 bases are a match to TRBD2. The V and J ends lost 4 bases and 4 bases, in that order; junction bases with no gene match: 4. CDR1 and CDR2 (germline): DFQATT, SNEGSKA (reference sequence). The CDR3 totals 14 residues. CDR3 residues: CSANSGGKYNEQFF. CDR3 bases: TGCAGTGCTAATAGCGGGGGGAAGTACAATGAGCAGTTCTTC.

This clonotype was detected ten times or more. The chain recombines TRBV4-2 with TRBJ2-1; D unresolved. Per germline, CDR1 LGHNA and CDR2 YNFKEQ. The CDR3 sequence is 15 residues long. The V gene lost 0 bases and the J gene lost 6 bases, with 12 bases spanning the gap. The DNA of the CDR3 is TGTGCCAGCAGCCAAGATCCCGGAAACCTCAATGAGCAGTTCTTC. As protein: CASSQDPGNLNEQFF.

This clonotype was recorded a few times. The chain recombines TRBV2 with TRBJ2-7, with D perhaps given as TRBD1 or TRBD2 (5 bases each). Germline CDR1 is SNHLY and CDR2 is FYNNEI. Trimming removed 7 bases from V and 3 bases from J, with 13 bases in between. The length of the CDR3 is 13 residues. The CDR3 here is CASTGPLYYEQYF. DNA for the CDR3: TGTGCCAGCACGGGACCCCTATACTACGAGCAGTACTTC. The whole variable domain, filled in from reference TRBV2 and TRBJ2-7, reads EPEVTQTPSHQVTQMGQEVILRCVPISNHLYFYWYRQILGQKVEFLVSFYNNEISEKSEIFDDQFSVERPDGSNFTLKIRSTKLEDSAMYFCASTGPLYYEQYFGPGTRLTVT.

Only a few counts were recorded for this clonotype. This chain links TRBV7-3 with TRBJ2-1, with D unclear. V was trimmed by 4 bases and J by 4 bases, leaving 8 bases between them. This CDR3 is 13 amino acids long. Germline CDR1 SGHTA, CDR2 FQGTGA. The CDR3 loop reads CASSSTIYNEQFF. The CDR3 coding sequence is TGTGCCAGCAGCTCAACAATTTACAATGAGCAGTTCTTC.

The rearrangement links TRBV20-1 to TRBJ2-2, with D possibly called TRBD1 or TRBD2 (5 bases each). Germline values: CDR1 DFQATT, CDR2 SNEGSKA (reference sequence). V was shortened by 4 bases and J by 6 bases, with 15 bases between the two germline ends. CDR3 length: 14 residues. This CDR3 reads CSATGQTLPGELFF. The DNA for the CDR3 is TGCAGTGCTACGGGGCAGACTCTGCCCGGGGAGCTGTTTTTT.

This clonotype was seen only a few times. The rearrangement joins TRBV7-9 to TRBJ2-3, with a weak D call TRBD1 (6 bases). CDR1 and CDR2 (germline): SEHNR, FQNEAQ (reference sequence). The CDR3 spans 13 residues. Deletions cut 11 bases from V and 4 bases from J, with 16 bases between. CDR3 nucleotide sequence: TGTGCCGAGGACGGGCAGGGGCCAGATACGCAGTATTTT. Its protein is CAEDGQGPDTQYF.

The chain combines TRBV7-2 with TRBJ1-2; 7 bases align to TRBD1. The CDR3 covers 14 residues. Germline values: CDR1 SGHTA, CDR2 FQGNSA. J lost 7 bases, V lost 1 base, and 6 bases had no gene match. As DNA, the CDR3 is TGTGCCAGCAGCTTAGGACAGGGAGGAATTGGCTACACCTTC. Its protein is CASSLGQGGIGYTF.

The chain joins TRBV7-8 to TRBJ2-1; the match to TRBD2 covers 10 bases. Trimming took 0 bases from V and 10 from J; bases not matched to a gene: 9. The CDR3 extends over 16 amino acids. Germline-derived CDR1 and CDR2 are SGHVS and FQNEAQ. CDR3 in DNA: TGTGCCAGCAGCTTAGCCGGTAGCGGGAGGCCCCCCGAGCAGTTCTTC. Translated, it gives CASSLAGSGRPPEQFF. The variable domain in full, completed from reference TRBV7-8 and TRBJ2-1, reads GAGVSQSPRYKVAKRGQDVALRCDPISGHVSLFWYQQALGQGPEFLTYFQNEAQLDKSGLPSDRFFAERPEGSVSTLKIQRTQQEDSAVYLCASSLAGSGRPPEQFFGPGTRLTVL.

This chain joins TRBV14 and TRBJ2-3; 8 nucleotides line up with TRBD1. There are 16 residues in the CDR3. Germline values: CDR1 SGHDN, CDR2 FVKESK. The junction had 10 bases not matched to a gene; V was cut back by 4 bases and J by 4 bases. The CDR3 here is CASSPLGQDLADTQYF. In DNA form, the CDR3 reads TGTGCCAGCAGCCCTCTGGGACAGGATCTGGCAGATACGCAGTATTTT.

The sample holds many counts of this clonotype. This chain connects TRBV12-3 or TRBV12-4 to TRBJ1-5; D not resolved. The CDR3 covers 14 residues. V was clipped by 6 bases and J by 0 bases, with 9 bases between them. The CDR3 region is CASSWTHSNQPQHF. DNA for the CDR3: TGTGCCAGCAGCTGGACGCATAGCAATCAGCCCCAGCATTTT.

This chain links TRBV6-5 with TRBJ1-6; 9 bases are shared with TRBD1. The germline gives CDR1 MNHEY, CDR2 SVGAGI. The CDR3 contains 15 residues. Trimming at V came to 4 bases and at J to 11 bases, leaving 9 bases not matched to a gene. The CDR3 DNA follows: TGTGCCAGCAGTTTTGAAGGGACAGGGCAGACACCCCTCCACTTT. Amino acid sequence: CASSFEGTGQTPLHF.

This clonotype has at least ten counts. This sequence joins TRBV4-3 and TRBJ2-2, with D possibly TRBD2 on 5 matching bases. V gave up 0 bases and J gave up 7 bases, with 15 bases separating them. There are 16 residues in the CDR3. Germline CDR1 LGHNA, CDR2 YSLEER. This CDR3 reads CASSQEGRPLDGELFF. In nucleotides, the CDR3 is TGCGCCAGCAGCCAAGAGGGGAGACCTCTAGACGGGGAGCTGTTTTTT.

There are a few counts of this clonotype. This chain links TRBV6-1 with TRBJ2-1; 8 nucleotides match TRBD2. Trimming took 6 bases from V and 2 from J; bases not matched to a gene: 3. Germline CDR1 is MNHNS and CDR2 is SASEGT. The CDR3 contains 14 residues. As DNA, the CDR3 is TGTGCCAGCAGCGGGAGGGGAGCCTACAATGAGCAGTTCTTC. It translates to CASSGRGAYNEQFF.

This clonotype was seen a handful of times. The V gene is TRBV20-1, the J gene TRBJ2-1; D gene uncertain. The CDR3 is 14 amino acids. Per germline, CDR1 DFQATT and CDR2 SNEGSKA (reference sequence). V shed 6 bases and J shed 7 bases, with 19 bases lying between them. For the CDR3, the DNA is TGCAGTGCCTTCGAGGATTACATTTGGAATGAGCAGTTCTTC. Its translation: CSAFEDYIWNEQFF.